The 10 T cell receptor beta chains below come from one sample, sequenced in a study of Graves' ophthalmopathy and Graves' hyperthyroidism. For repertoire sequencing, the TCR beta CDR3 regions were amplified from RNA transcripts. The workflow started with a first-round RT-PCR run with HTBI primers and then moved on to a second-round multiplex PCR. TCRdb analysed the multiplex PCR reads with MiXCR anew, one entry per CDR3 protein. The sample has about 620,000 distinct CDR3 sequences, approximately 22% seen once. Sequenced: peripheral blood. All receptors come from a woman between 18 and 30 years old with stable Graves' hyperthyroidism. Some clones in this sample may be carry-over from other donors' samples.

This clonotype was counted many times. J is TRBJ1-1 and V is TRBV2, with TRBD1 identical over 9 bases. This CDR3 has 13 amino acids. CDR1 and CDR2 (germline): SNHLY, FYNNEI. The V segment lost 7 bases and the J segment 11 bases; nucleotides outside the gene matches: 11. DNA of the CDR3: TGTGCCAGCAATCGGGACAGGGACGAAGCGGCTTTCTTT. It is translated as CASNRDRDEAAFF.

This clonotype has more than one count but fewer than ten. The CDR3 sequence: CASTDPGGQETQYF. The CDR3 nucleotides are TGTGCCAGCACCGACCCGGGGGGCCAAGAGACCCAGTACTTC. The chain couples TRBV6-1 to TRBJ2-5, with TRBD2 matching over 7 bases. J was trimmed by 1 base and V by 7 bases; bases with no gene match: 6. The CDR3 totals 14 residues. Germline CDR1 reads MNHNS; CDR2 reads SASEGT.

This clonotype occurred many times. The chain employs TRBV28 and TRBJ1-2; tentative D call: TRBD1 (6 bases). Germline CDR1 MDHEN, CDR2 SYDVKM. Trimming stripped 4 bases from V and 10 bases from J, with 16 bases between. The CDR3 extends over 13 amino acids. The CDR3 spells CASSSPGQRDYTF. The CDR3 region has the DNA TGTGCCAGCAGTTCCCCCGGACAGAGGGACTACACCTTC.

This clonotype was seen repeatedly, ten times or more. V and J are TRBV30 and TRBJ1-1; D perhaps matches TRBD1 (5 bases). V dropped 5 bases and J dropped 5 bases, with 15 bases sitting between them. The CDR3 totals 13 residues. From germline, CDR1 is GTSNPN and CDR2 SVGIG (reference sequence). The CDR3 protein is CAWAIGWGTEAFF. The DNA for the CDR3 is TGTGCCTGGGCCATCGGCTGGGGGACTGAAGCTTTCTTT.

This clonotype was counted many times. The chain is built from TRBV5-1 and TRBJ1-1; the D is unclear. The CDR3 is 13 amino acids. V lost 4 bases and J lost 3, with 10 bases in between. Germline V gene data show CDR1 as SGHRS and CDR2 as YFSETQ. This CDR3 is CASSPGWDTEAFF. The CDR3, as DNA: TGCGCCAGCAGCCCAGGTTGGGACACTGAAGCTTTCTTT.

This clonotype was seen at least ten times. The V call is TRBV6-1, the J call TRBJ2-7; D is uncertain. This CDR3 has 12 amino acids. Germline-derived CDR1 and CDR2 are MNHNS and SASEGT. Trimming removed 3 bases from V and 3 bases from J, with 6 bases in between. In DNA form, the CDR3 reads TGTGCCAGCAGTGATCGTTACTACGAGCAGTACTTC. It translates to CASSDRYYEQYF.

The chain combines TRBV12-5 with TRBJ1-1; D unclear. The length of the CDR3 is 11 residues. Germline loops: CDR1 LGHNT, CDR2 FRNRAP. V lost 4 bases and J 6 bases, leaving 6 bases between the germline ends. Written as DNA, the CDR3 is TGTGCTAGTGGTTCTGGCGCTGAAGCTTTCTTT. Translation: CASGSGAEAFF.

This clonotype appeared many times. This chain uses TRBV29-1 with TRBJ2-4; D not resolved. Trimming removed 6 bases from V and 0 bases from J, with 12 bases in between. Germline V lookup: CDR1 SQVTM, CDR2 ANQGSEA. This CDR3 contains 14 residues. As DNA, the CDR3 is TGCAGCGTCATGGGGTTATTAGCCAAAAACATTCAGTACTTC. This translates into CSVMGLLAKNIQYF.

This clonotype came up many times. CDR3 residues: CASSYVGGNQPQHF. The CDR3 nucleotides are TGTGCCAGCAGTTACGTCGGGGGCAATCAGCCCCAGCATTTT. This rearrangement joins TRBV6-2 or TRBV6-3 to TRBJ1-5; no definite D call. The V and J ends lost 2 bases and 2 bases respectively, with 7 bases between them. The CDR3 totals 14 residues. Per the germline V gene, CDR1 is MNHEY and CDR2 is SVGEGT.

The CDR3 nucleotides are TGTGCCAGCAGTGTCGGGTTTGGCTCACCCCTCCACTTT. Translating gives CASSVGFGSPLHF. This chain connects TRBV2 to TRBJ1-6, with D unresolved. V gave up 4 bases and J gave up 10 bases, with 11 bases separating them. Looked up from germline, CDR1 is SNHLY and CDR2 is FYNNEI. This CDR3 contains 13 residues.